Listed below are T cell receptor beta chains from one sample, sequenced in a study of CD8 T cells in ankylosing spondylitis. TCRdb re-called the 5' RACE reads through MiXCR, storing one row per CDR3 protein. The table has 150,000 to 200,000 distinct CDR3 sequences, 15% to 20% seen once; the top ten hold approximately 4.3%. The material sequenced was blood, either unsorted or a sorted T cell fraction (not recorded which). The receptors derive from a male donor under 30 with ankylosing spondylitis or in good health (not recorded which). Each CDR3 is given with its conserved first and last residue. D genes are given only for firm matches. Clone size is given for some rows only: seen once, a few or many times, or a class if the clone is expanded.

D gene	J gene	V gene	clone size	CDR3 protein	CDR3 DNA
-	TRBJ1-5	TRBV6-2/TRBV6-3	many	CASSTGTLRPQHF	TGTGCCAGCAGTACCGGGACCCTCCGTCCCCAGCATTTT
-	TRBJ2-4	TRBV18	many	CASSSSPGINIQYF	TGTGCCAGCTCATCATCACCGGGGATAAACATTCAGTACTTC
-	TRBJ2-6	TRBV18	many	CASSLGQAGANVLTF	TGTGCCAGCTCACTTGGACAAGCTGGGGCCAACGTCCTGACTTTC
-	TRBJ2-2	TRBV2	many	CASSERGELFF	TGTGCCAGCAGTGAGCGGGGGGAGCTGTTTTTT
-	TRBJ2-7	TRBV7-8	few	CASSSYDSPEQYF	TGTGCCAGCAGCTCGTATGACAGCCCCGAGCAGTACTTC
-	TRBJ2-1	TRBV29-1	few	CSVRAYYNEQFF	TGCAGCGTAAGAGCGTACTACAATGAGCAGTTCTTC
-	TRBJ2-2	TRBV10-3	many	CAISTGPGELFF	TGTGCCATCTCCACAGGACCCGGGGAGCTGTTTTTT
TRBD2	TRBJ2-5	TRBV20-1	many	CSARSGTSGRWETQYF	TGCAGTGCCCGATCGGGGACTAGCGGGAGATGGGAGACCCAGTACTTC
TRBD1	TRBJ1-5	TRBV7-2	few	CASSRSRDRNQPQHF	TGTGCCAGCAGCAGGTCCCGGGACAGAAATCAGCCCCAGCATTTT
TRBD1	TRBJ2-5	TRBV2	-	CASSGQGPWQETQYF	TGTGCCAGCAGTGGACAGGGACCGTGGCAAGAGACCCAGTACTTC
-	TRBJ1-2	TRBV20-1	many	CSAPRPKTRRGYGYTF	TGCAGTGCTCCACGACCGAAGACTCGGCGGGGCTATGGCTACACCTTC
TRBD2	TRBJ2-7	TRBV12-3/TRBV12-4	many	CASSSRGSGILYEQYF	TGTGCCAGCAGTTCGCGTGGTAGCGGGATTCTCTACGAGCAGTACTTC
-	TRBJ1-5	TRBV6-1	many	CASSSNRDSNQPQHF	TGTGCCAGCAGTTCAAACAGGGATAGCAATCAGCCCCAGCATTTT
TRBD2	TRBJ2-1	TRBV3-1	many	CASSPTLAGIYNEQFF	TGTGCCAGCAGCCCGACCCTAGCGGGGATCTACAATGAGCAGTTCTTC
TRBD1	TRBJ1-2	TRBV28	many	CASSATGGGYGYTF	TGTGCCAGCAGTGCGACAGGGGGCGGCTATGGCTACACCTTC
-	TRBJ2-3	TRBV24-1	many	CATSDPNSKDTQYF	TGTGCCACCAGTGACCCGAATAGCAAAGATACGCAGTATTTT
-	TRBJ1-5	TRBV12-3/TRBV12-4	many	CASTARGENQPQHF	TGTGCCAGCACCGCCAGGGGCGAAAATCAGCCCCAGCATTTT
TRBD2	TRBJ2-1	TRBV28	many	CASSLSLVTGLAEGRYSVREQFF	TGTGCCAGCAGTTTATCTTTGGTGACTGGGCTAGCGGAAGGGAGGTACTCGGTTCGTGAGCAGTTCTTC
-	TRBJ2-2	TRBV12-3/TRBV12-4	many	CASSPTLSGSGELFF	TGTGCCAGCAGTCCAACCTTATCCGGGAGCGGGGAGCTGTTTTTT
TRBD1	TRBJ2-7	TRBV20-1	many	CSARDLGRRGGGEQYF	TGCAGTGCTAGAGATCTCGGACGTAGAGGGGGCGGCGAGCAGTACTTC
-	TRBJ2-7	TRBV6-2/TRBV6-3	many	CASSYVGPYEQYF	TGTGCCAGCAGTTACGTTGGCCCCTACGAGCAGTACTTC
-	TRBJ2-1	TRBV6-4	few	CASSPGTYYNEQFF	TGTGCCAGCTCCCCCGGGACGTACTACAATGAGCAGTTCTTC
TRBD1	TRBJ2-1	TRBV6-1	many	CATLGVGQGRNEQFF	TGTGCCACTCTAGGAGTGGGACAGGGGCGAAATGAGCAGTTCTTC
-	TRBJ1-1	TRBV5-1	many	CASSLWDNTEAFF	TGCGCCAGCAGCTTGTGGGATAACACTGAAGCTTTCTTT
TRBD2	TRBJ2-3	TRBV7-8	many	CASSFGLAADTQYF	TGTGCCAGCAGCTTTGGGCTAGCGGCGGATACGCAGTATTTT
TRBD1	TRBJ1-2	TRBV15	-	CATSRDRGRDYGYTF	TGTGCCACCAGCAGAGACAGGGGGCGCGACTATGGCTACACCTTC
-	TRBJ2-5	TRBV7-9	-	CASRTGAVETQYF	TGTGCCAGCAGAACGGGCGCGGTGGAGACCCAGTACTTC
-	TRBJ1-1	TRBV4-3	many	CASSQGGGVEAFF	TGCGCCAGCAGCCAAGGGGGAGGCGTCGAAGCTTTCTTT